This T cell receptor beta chain originates from a study of T cells expressing NK-cell markers. Study background: Eight donors were sequenced, seven testing HCMV-seropositive and one testing seronegative.

Synthesis of TCR beta cDNA relied on 5'RACE template switching carrying UMIs. From its re-call of the 5' RACE reads, TCRdb lists each CDR3 protein once, without DNA. The sample data list approximately 170,000 distinct CDR3 sequences. In regard to this clonotype: No antigen is known for it.

Study-wide findings and caveats: Each of roughly six donors carried dominant NKG2C+ clonotypes accounting for about 1.0-7.5% of CD8+ T cells. Among several donors, these clonotypes also ranked first in the CD3+CD56-NKG2C+ fraction.

The origin of this receptor is a man aged 18-69 years in good health. The sample comprised blood T cells: a sorted CD56 or NKG2C T cell subset, CD4+ or CD8+ T cells, or bulk PBMC T cells (not recorded which).

CDR3 sequence: CASSPNRGREKLFF. The chain couples TRBV12-3 or TRBV12-4 to TRBJ1-4; TCRdb selects TRBD1, and the lack of DNA leaves this call unchecked. The CDR3 is made up of 14 amino acids.